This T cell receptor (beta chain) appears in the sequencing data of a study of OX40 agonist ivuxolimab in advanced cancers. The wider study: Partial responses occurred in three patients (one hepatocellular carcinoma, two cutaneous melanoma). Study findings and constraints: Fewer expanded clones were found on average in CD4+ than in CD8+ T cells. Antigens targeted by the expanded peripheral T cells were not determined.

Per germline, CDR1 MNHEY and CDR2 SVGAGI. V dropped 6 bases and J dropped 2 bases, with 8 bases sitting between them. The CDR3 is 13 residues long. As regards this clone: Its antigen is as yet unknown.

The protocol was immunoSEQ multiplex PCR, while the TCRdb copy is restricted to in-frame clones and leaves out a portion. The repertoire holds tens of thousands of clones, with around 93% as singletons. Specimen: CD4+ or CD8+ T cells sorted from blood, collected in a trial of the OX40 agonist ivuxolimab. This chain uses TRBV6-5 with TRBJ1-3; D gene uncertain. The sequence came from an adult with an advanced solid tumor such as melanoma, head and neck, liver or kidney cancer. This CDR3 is CASSPSAGNTIYF. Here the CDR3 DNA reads TGTGCCAGCAGCCCATCCGCTGGAAACACCATATATTTT.